This T cell receptor (beta chain) was recovered during a study of blood T cell repertoires in COVID-19. Overall study context: Samples representing acute and convalescent COVID-19 were sourced from the United States, Italy and Spain. PBMCs, B-cell-depleted T cells, or T cells were the source of the cDNA or gDNA that made up the material.

The CDR3 has 14 residues. Trimming removed 2 bases at V and 8 bases at J, with 15 bases between. Germline values: CDR1 MNHEY, CDR2 SMNVEV (reference sequence). The authors' processing: Estimates of nucleated cell counts were drawn from the amplification of reference gene primers. TCRdb keeps only in-frame clones here, not all; method: immunoSEQ multiplex PCR. For V, J and clone size, that table is used; D and trimming come from the DNA. The sample contains roughly 250,000 clones, around four fifths of which appear only once. This chain uses TRBV27 with TRBJ1-2, with D tentatively TRBD1 (6 bases). The sequence came from a woman in her seventies with acute or convalescent COVID-19. Sequencing was carried out using peripheral blood. The chain's CDR3 is CASSLVQGGIGYTF. Written as DNA, the CDR3 is TGTGCCAGCAGTTTAGTACAGGGTGGGATCGGCTACACCTTC.